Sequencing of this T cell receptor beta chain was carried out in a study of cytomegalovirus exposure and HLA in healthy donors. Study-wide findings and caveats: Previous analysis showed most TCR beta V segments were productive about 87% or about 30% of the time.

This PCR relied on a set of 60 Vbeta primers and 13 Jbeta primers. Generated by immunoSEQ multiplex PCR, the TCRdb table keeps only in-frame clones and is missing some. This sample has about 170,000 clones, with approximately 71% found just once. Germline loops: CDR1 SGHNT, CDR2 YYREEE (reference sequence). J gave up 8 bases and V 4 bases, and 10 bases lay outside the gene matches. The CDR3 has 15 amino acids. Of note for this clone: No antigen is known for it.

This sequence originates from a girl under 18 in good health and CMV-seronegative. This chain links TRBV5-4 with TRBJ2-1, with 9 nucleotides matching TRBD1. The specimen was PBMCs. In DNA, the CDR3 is TGTGCCAGCAGCACGAAGGACAGGGGTGTCGATGAGCAGTTCTTC. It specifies CASSTKDRGVDEQFF.